This record concerns one TCR beta chain sequence. Its antigen remains unidentified. This CDR3 is built from 14 residues. CDR1 and CDR2 from the germline V gene are SGHRS and YFSETQ. The data belong to a study of T cells expressing NK-cell markers. Study-wide context: Sorted CD3+CD56+NKG2C+, CD3+CD56+NKG2C- and CD3+CD56-NKG2C+ T cells supplied TCR beta repertoires.

Beta-chain TCR cDNA was generated via 5'RACE template switching with UMIs. TCRdb reprocessed the 5' RACE reads, keeping one entry per CDR3 protein, no DNA. The sample table sets out 25,000 to 35,000 distinct CDR3 sequences. Findings and caveats of the study: Dominant NKG2C+ clonotypes in five to seven donors made up about 1.0-8% of CD8+ T cells.

V is TRBV5-1 and J is TRBJ2-7; the TCRdb D gene call, TRBD2, has no DNA to confirm it. This receptor was identified in a woman between 18 and 69 years old in good health. The sample taken for sequencing was blood T cells: a sorted CD56 or NKG2C T cell subset, CD4+ or CD8+ T cells, or bulk PBMC T cells (not recorded which). This CDR3 is CASSTTSGAYEQYF.